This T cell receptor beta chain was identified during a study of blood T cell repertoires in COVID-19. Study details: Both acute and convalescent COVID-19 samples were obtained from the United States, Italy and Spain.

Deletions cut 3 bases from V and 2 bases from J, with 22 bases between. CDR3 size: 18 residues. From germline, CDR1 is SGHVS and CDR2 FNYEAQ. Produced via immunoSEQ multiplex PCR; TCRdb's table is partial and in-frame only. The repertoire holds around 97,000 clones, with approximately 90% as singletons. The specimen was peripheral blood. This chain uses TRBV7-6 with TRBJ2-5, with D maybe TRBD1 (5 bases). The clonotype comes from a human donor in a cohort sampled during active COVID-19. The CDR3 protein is CASSFHPRGAVRQETQYF. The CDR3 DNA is TGTGCCAGCAGCTTCCACCCTCGTGGGGCGGTTAGGCAAGAGACCCAGTACTTC.